Below are 3 T cell receptor beta chains sequenced from a single sample in a study of CD8+CD57+ T cells in acquired aplastic anemia (dated by TCRdb to the late 2010s). The instrument given in TCRdb is Illumina HiSeq 2000. Profiling of TCR beta VDJ combinations and CDR3 sequences used genomic DNA as the template. TCRdb trimmed the raw reads at Q25, called clones with MiXCR and kept productive beta chains. Each record represents a unique CDR3 protein, reported with the most common genes and DNA among its rows. The sample includes hundreds of thousands of distinct CDR3 sequences, with roughly 34% observed a single time. The ten top clones hold around 0.82% of the sample. Flow cytometry had shown CD8+CD57+ cell expansion in the patients selected for sequencing. The sequencing sample was made of sorted CD4+, CD8+, or CD8+CD57+ T cells (not recorded which) from PBMCs. All receptors come from a human donor with aplastic anemia.

V and J are TRBV9 and TRBJ2-1; 9 nucleotides line up with TRBD1. Unmatched junction bases numbered 8, after V lost 7 bases and J lost 3 bases. The length of the CDR3 is 15 residues. CDR1 is SGDLS and CDR2 is YYNGEE in the germline V gene. CDR3 DNA sequence: TGTGCCAGCTCACCGGAGACAGGGGGCTACAATGAGCAGTTCTTC. The encoded protein is CASSPETGGYNEQFF.

The chain has TRBV4-3 and TRBJ1-5, with D uncertain. V dropped 2 bases and J dropped 6 bases, with 5 bases sitting between them. CDR1 and CDR2 from the germline V gene are LGHNA and YSLEER. The CDR3 has 12 residues. The chain's CDR3 is CASSQIGQPQHF. The CDR3 DNA sequence: TGCGCCAGCAGCCAAATCGGTCAGCCCCAGCATTTT.

This clonotype showed up just a few times. The CDR3 sequence is CATSRNRHNQPQHF. As DNA, the CDR3 is TGTGCCACCAGCAGAAACAGGCACAATCAGCCCCAGCATTTT. The chain is built from TRBV15 and TRBJ1-5; the D gene is possibly TRBD1 (5 bases). CDR1 is LNHNV and CDR2 is YYDKDF in the germline V gene (reference sequence). V lost 2 bases and J 3 bases, leaving 8 bases between the germline ends. This CDR3 spans 14 amino acids.